This T cell receptor beta chain was identified during a study of CD8+CD57+ T cells in acquired aplastic anemia. Study information: Mean yield of DNA from sorted CD4+ and CD8+ cells was 2.5 to 4 ug. Healthy donors had, on average, about 9.9 million reads for their CD4+ cells.

Study-level results: Shared by patients and controls, nearly 30 CD8+ CDR3s were abundant in patients. CD8+ Simpson's diversity in patients was not significantly different from that in controls.

This CDR3 is built from 16 residues. V lost 0 bases, J lost 4 bases, and 6 bases stayed unmatched. The V gene's germline CDR1 is DFQATT and CDR2 SNEGSKA (reference sequence). Worth noting for this clonotype: The antigen remains unidentified.

Genomic DNA constituted the template upon which TCR beta VDJ and CDR3 profiling was performed. TCRdb processed the reads anew with MiXCR; each CDR3 protein has one entry. The sample records around 170,000 distinct CDR3 sequences, 55% to 70% being singletons. This TCR was recovered from a human donor in good health. What was sequenced was sorted CD4+, CD8+, or CD8+CD57+ T cells (not recorded which) from PBMCs. The chain joins TRBV20-1 to TRBJ1-6, with TRBD1 matching 7 bases. The CDR3 sequence: CSARDNRGFYNSPLHF. CDR3 DNA: TGCAGTGCTAGAGATAACAGGGGATTTTATAATTCACCCCTCCACTTT.